This TCR beta chain was identified in a study of blood T cell repertoires in COVID-19. About the research overall: Acute and convalescent COVID-19 specimens originated in the United States, Italy and Spain. T cells, B-cell-depleted T cells, or PBMCs provided the cDNA or gDNA that served as material.

Methods used by the authors: Scientists estimated how many nucleated cells there were by amplifying reference gene primers. Assay used: immunoSEQ multiplex PCR; TCRdb lists only in-frame clones, some missing. V, J and clone size reflect that table, while D and trimming were determined from the DNA. This sample has 100,000 to 150,000 clones, with about 88% found just once. CDR3 length equals 17 residues. Trimming took 3 bases from V and 3 from J; bases not matched to a gene: 11. CDR1 GTSNPN and CDR2 SVGIG come from the germline V gene (reference sequence). What was sequenced was peripheral blood. This chain links TRBV30 with TRBJ2-6, with 7 bases that match TRBD2. This TCR was sampled from a woman older than 75 with acute or convalescent COVID-19. The CDR3 reads CAWSPNSGGVGANVLTF. The CDR3 coding sequence is TGTGCCTGGAGCCCAAACTCTGGGGGGGTTGGGGCCAACGTCCTGACTTTC.